The 28 T cell receptor beta chains below were found in one sample sequenced in a study of shared clonotypes between healthy human individuals. TCRdb keeps only in-frame clones here, not all; method: immunoSEQ multiplex PCR. The repertoire holds around 1.1 million clones, with 70% to 80% as singletons. Sequencing used memory CD4+ T cells from PBMCs. Subset described: CD45RA-negative fraction. The receptors come from a man between 18 and 35 years old in good health. Some clones in this sample may be carry-over from other donors' samples.

V and J are TRBV9 and TRBJ1-2; D perhaps matches TRBD1 (5 bases). Trimming left V 4 bases short and J 8 bases short, with 15 bases between. The CDR3 runs to 13 residues. CDR1 SGDLS and CDR2 YYNGEE come from the germline V gene. This CDR3 reads CASSTLGTLGYTF. CDR3 coding DNA: TGTGCCAGCAGCACCCTGGGGACGTTGGGCTACACCTTC. Combining the CDR3 with reference TRBV9 and TRBJ1-2 gives the whole variable domain DSGVTQTPKHLITATGQRVTLRCSPRSGDLSVYWYQQSLDQGLQFLIQYYNGEERAKGNILERFSAQQFPDLHSELNLSSLELGDSALYFCASSTLGTLGYTFGSGTRLTVV.

The chain is built from TRBV7-2 and TRBJ1-2; D might be TRBD1 (5 bases). Germline V gene data show CDR1 as SGHTA and CDR2 as FQGNSA. The V end lost 2 bases, the J end lost 3 bases, and 13 bases lay between the germline ends. The CDR3 covers 15 residues. The CDR3 DNA follows: TGTGCCAGCAGCTTAAATGGCAGGGAGGACTATGGCTACACCTTC. Its translation: CASSLNGREDYGYTF.

V and J are TRBV28 and TRBJ2-7; D remains ambiguous. V was cut by 7 bases and J by 6 bases, with 16 bases left in between. Germline loops: CDR1 MDHEN, CDR2 SYDVKM. This CDR3 has 13 amino acids. CDR3 DNA sequence: TGTGCCAGCAACAGTGGTAATCCTCGCGAGCAGTACTTC. Translation: CASNSGNPREQYF. The full variable domain, in which reference TRBV28 and TRBJ2-7 provide the parts outside the CDR3, is DVKVTQSSRYLVKRTGEKVFLECVQDMDHENMFWYRQDPGLGLRLIYFSYDVKMKEKGDIPEGYSVSREKKERFSLILESASTNQTSMYLCASNSGNPREQYFGPGTRLTVT.

The chain links TRBV5-1 to TRBJ2-6; D gene uncertain. V dropped 4 bases and J dropped 12 bases, with 17 bases sitting between them. This CDR3 region has 14 residues. Germline CDR1 is SGHRS and CDR2 is YFSETQ. Here the CDR3 DNA reads TGCGCCAGCAGCCCAGATCCCCCCCAGGTCGTCCTGACTTTC. It encodes CASSPDPPQVVLTF. The variable domain in full, with the rest retrieved from reference TRBV5-1 and TRBJ2-6, is KAGVTQTPRYLIKTRGQQVTLSCSPISGHRSVSWYQQTPGQGLQFLFEYFSETQRNKGNFPGRFSGRQFSNSRSEMNVSTLELGDSALYLCASSPDPPQVVLTFGAGSRLTVL.

The chain recombines TRBV7-9 with TRBJ1-5; D not certain. Trimming removed 5 bases at V and 0 bases at J, with 17 bases between. This CDR3 comprises 17 residues. CDR1 is SEHNR, CDR2 FQNEAQ, per germline (reference sequence). The DNA of the CDR3 is TGTGCCAGCAGCACATACCTAAATGGGTATAGCAATCAGCCCCAGCATTTT. Its translation is CASSTYLNGYSNQPQHF.

This clone was recorded only once. The CDR3 spells CASGQRNTGELFF. As DNA, the CDR3 is TGTGCTTCCGGACAGAGGAACACCGGGGAGCTGTTTTTT. V usage is TRBV6-5 and J usage is TRBJ2-2; TRBD1 might be the D (6 bases). The CDR3 covers 13 residues. Germline V lookup: CDR1 MNHEY, CDR2 SVGAGI.

This sequence joins TRBV10-1 and TRBJ2-1; 11 nucleotides agree with TRBD2. CDR1 and CDR2 from the germline V gene are WNHNN and SYGVQD (reference sequence). V trimming: 0 bases; J trimming: 1 base; junction bases outside the gene matches: 8. The CDR3 length is 19 residues. The CDR3 nucleotides are TGCGCCAGCAGTGAGTCCAACAATCTAGCGGGAGGTTCCTACAATGAGCAGTTCTTC. Translating gives CASSESNNLAGGSYNEQFF.

This clone came up once. The chain couples TRBV7-2 to TRBJ1-6; D is possibly TRBD1 (5 bases). Germline V CDR1 and CDR2: SGHTA, FQGNSA. V was clipped by 2 bases and J by 5 bases, with 13 bases between them. There are 16 residues in the CDR3. As DNA, the CDR3 is TGTGCCAGCAGCTTATTACTCGCAGGGAATAATTCACCCCTCCACTTT. Translating it yields CASSLLLAGNNSPLHF.

Remarks on this clone: Distinct nucleotide sequences in the sample also encode this CDR3. DNA of the CDR3: TGTGCCAGCTCACCAAGAGGAGATACGCAGTATTTT. It is translated as CASSPRGDTQYF. The chain links TRBV18 to TRBJ2-3, with D unresolved. Trimming stripped 2 bases from V and 5 bases from J, with 5 bases between. The CDR3 is 12 residues long. Germline V gene lookup returns CDR1 KGHSH and CDR2 LQKENI.

The V call is TRBV28, the J call TRBJ2-5; D unresolved. The J call is in doubt because the DNA end fits TRBJ2-7 better. The length of the CDR3 is 13 residues. The V gene's germline CDR1 is MDHEN and CDR2 SYDVKM. CDR3 bases: TGTGCCACCCTCTCCCGACCGCGGTACGAGCAGTACTTC. This encodes CATLSRPRYEQYF.

The V gene is TRBV11-2, the J gene TRBJ2-5, with TRBD2 as a possible D gene (6 bases). Germline loops: CDR1 SGHAT, CDR2 FQNNGV. The CDR3 spans 17 residues. Trimming stripped 5 bases from V and 5 bases from J, with 24 bases between. This CDR3 reads CASSRPHRLGAGETQYF. The CDR3 DNA reads as TGTGCCAGCAGCCGCCCCCATAGACTAGGGGCGGGGGAGACCCAGTACTTC.

The J gene is TRBJ2-2, the V gene TRBV7-2, with unresolved D. CDR3 length: 17 amino acids. V lost 1 base to trimming and J lost 6 bases, with 18 bases between them. CDR1 is SGHTA, CDR2 FQGNSA, per germline. The CDR3 protein is CASSLGFSLNGAGELFF. CDR3 nucleotide sequence: TGTGCCAGCAGCTTAGGTTTCAGCCTTAATGGGGCCGGGGAGCTGTTTTTT.

The V call is TRBV10-3, the J call TRBJ1-1, with TRBD1 as a possible D gene (6 bases). Trimming took 4 bases from V and 4 from J, leaving 22 bases between them. The CDR3 loop spans 17 amino acids. CDR1 and CDR2 (germline): ENHRY, SYGVKD. Here the CDR3 reads CAISGGGTQSIGTEAFF. CDR3 bases: TGTGCCATCAGTGGAGGAGGGACACAGTCAATCGGCACTGAAGCTTTCTTT.

This clone is a singleton in its sample. J is TRBJ2-7 and V is TRBV28; the D is unclear. Germline V gives CDR1 MDHEN, CDR2 SYDVKM. The germline V and J ends were trimmed by 6 bases and 2 bases, with 8 bases remaining between them. The CDR3 spans 12 residues. This chain's CDR3 is CASRSETYEQYF. The CDR3 DNA follows: TGTGCCAGCAGGTCAGAGACCTACGAGCAGTACTTC.

The chain links TRBV9 to TRBJ1-1; no firm D call. The CDR3 has 15 residues. V gave up 5 bases and J gave up 8 bases, with 22 bases separating them. Germline CDR1 SGDLS, CDR2 YYNGEE. CDR3 bases: TGTGCCAGCAGTGCTACAGTTAATGCGGGCGTAGAAGCTTTCTTT. Amino acid sequence: CASSATVNAGVEAFF.

In regard to this clone: Possible read error: a much larger clone is one base away. The V and J genes are TRBV7-2 and TRBJ2-7, with TRBD1 matching 7 bases. The J segment lost 4 bases and the V segment lost 3 bases, leaving 6 bases of the junction unmatched. CDR3 length: 14 amino acids. Per the germline V gene, CDR1 is SGHTA and CDR2 is FQGNSA. CDR3 loop: CASSFGDSRYEQYF. The CDR3, as DNA: TGTGCCAGCAGCTTCGGGGACAGCAGATACGAGCAGTACTTC.

The chain links TRBV18 to TRBJ1-1, with a tentative D call TRBD1 (5 bases). The germline V gene encodes CDR1 KGHSH and CDR2 LQKENI. V gave up 2 bases and J gave up 5 bases, with 9 bases separating them. The CDR3 extends over 13 amino acids. CDR3 DNA sequence: TGTGCCAGCTCACCAGACGGGGGGACTGAAGCTTTCTTT. Translation: CASSPDGGTEAFF.

The chain has TRBV10-1 and TRBJ2-1; weak D call: TRBD2 (5 bases). V lost 4 bases and J 10 bases, leaving 14 bases between the germline ends. This CDR3 spans 13 amino acids. The germline V gene has CDR1 WNHNN and CDR2 SYGVQD (reference sequence). CDR3 loop: CASSGGSRGEQFF. The CDR3 DNA sequence: TGCGCCAGCAGTGGCGGAAGTAGAGGGGAGCAGTTCTTC.

V is TRBV28 and J is TRBJ1-1, with 10 bases identical to TRBD1. Unmatched junction bases numbered 6, after V lost 6 bases and J lost 5 bases. The CDR3 loop spans 14 amino acids. CDR1 and CDR2 (germline): MDHEN, SYDVKM. CDR3 residues: CASRATGGWTEAFF. DNA of the CDR3: TGTGCCAGCAGGGCGACAGGGGGCTGGACTGAAGCTTTCTTT.

This rearrangement joins TRBV29-1 to TRBJ1-2, with D unclear. This CDR3 is built from 13 residues. CDR1 SQVTM and CDR2 ANQGSEA come from the germline V gene. Trimming cost V 3 bases and J 3 bases, with 11 bases left between them. The CDR3 loop reads CSVETLGDYGYTF. The CDR3 nucleotides read TGCAGCGTTGAGACCCTCGGGGACTATGGCTACACCTTC.

This clone was counted between two and nine times. The genes are TRBV2 and TRBJ2-3; D possibly corresponds to TRBD2 (5 bases). This CDR3 contains 18 residues. The germline gives CDR1 SNHLY, CDR2 FYNNEI. The germline V and J ends were trimmed by 6 bases and 0 bases, with 22 bases remaining between them. Here the CDR3 DNA reads TGTGCCAGCAGGGCACTAGTCTCGGCGGCCACTAGCACAGATACGCAGTATTTT. It yields the protein CASRALVSAATSTDTQYF.

This clone showed up just once. The J gene is TRBJ1-5, the V gene TRBV28, with D unclear. Germline V lookup: CDR1 MDHEN, CDR2 SYDVKM. There are 12 residues in the CDR3. Between the trimmed V and J ends, which lost 5 bases and 3 bases, there was a span of 5 bases. The CDR3 reads CASSAPNQPQHF. The CDR3 nucleotides are TGTGCCAGCAGTGCCCCCAATCAGCCCCAGCATTTT.

V is TRBV5-8 and J is TRBJ1-5, with TRBD1 identical over 9 bases. Germline V CDR1 and CDR2: SGHTS, YDEGEE. The CDR3 totals 16 residues. Trimming cost V 4 bases and J 2 bases; bases outside gene matches: 7. The CDR3 sequence: CASSGTGRRGNQPQHF. The DNA for the CDR3 is TGTGCCAGCAGCGGGACAGGGAGACGGGGCAATCAGCCCCAGCATTTT. The whole variable domain, filled in from reference TRBV5-8 and TRBJ1-5, reads EAGVTQSPTHLIKTRGQQATLRCSPISGHTSVYWYQQALGLGLQFLLWYDEGEERNRGNFPPRFSGRQFPNYSSELNVNALELEDSALYLCASSGTGRRGNQPQHFGDGTRLSIL.

Regarding this clone: Since a much larger clone is just one base distant, this may be a read error. This specimen includes other DNA sequences encoding the same CDR3. This rearrangement joins TRBV20-1 to TRBJ2-3; D call uncertain. This CDR3 has 11 amino acids. Germline lookup yields CDR1 DFQATT and CDR2 SNEGSKA (reference sequence). In nucleotides, the CDR3 is TGTAGTGCTCTCAGCTCCTATACGCAGTATTTT. It is translated as CSALSSYTQYF.

The chain uses TRBV7-2 and TRBJ2-5, with 9 bases identical to TRBD1. Per germline, CDR1 SGHTA and CDR2 FQGNSA. V gave up 3 bases and J gave up 3 bases; unmatched junction bases: 5. The CDR3 totals 15 residues. In DNA, the CDR3 is TGTGCCAGCAGCTTTAACAGGGGGCGCGAAGAGACCCAGTACTTC. It codes for CASSFNRGREETQYF.

The chain couples TRBV10-3 to TRBJ2-5; weak D call: TRBD2 (6 bases). This CDR3 is 14 amino acids long. With 3 bases removed from V and 9 bases from J, the gap between germline ends came to 17 bases. CDR1 and CDR2 (germline): ENHRY, SYGVKD. CDR3 DNA sequence: TGTGCCATCAGTGACAACACTAGAGGCGGGGCCCAGTACTTC. This encodes CAISDNTRGGAQYF.

J is TRBJ2-7 and V is TRBV7-7, with 8 bases identical to TRBD1. V trimming: 5 bases; J trimming: 7 bases; junction bases outside the gene matches: 7. Germline CDR1 is SSHAT and CDR2 is FNYEAQ (reference sequence). The length of the CDR3 is 13 residues. This CDR3 is CASSPDRGGEQYF. CDR3 nucleotides: TGTGCCAGCAGCCCAGACAGGGGAGGTGAGCAGTACTTC.

The chain combines TRBV2 with TRBJ2-3; D gene uncertain. The germline V gene has CDR1 SNHLY and CDR2 FYNNEI. The CDR3 runs to 14 residues. Trimming pared 0 bases from V and 6 bases from J, leaving 10 bases between. This chain's CDR3 is CASSEAGQLDTQYF. The CDR3 DNA reads as TGTGCCAGCAGTGAAGCCGGGCAGCTCGATACGCAGTATTTT.